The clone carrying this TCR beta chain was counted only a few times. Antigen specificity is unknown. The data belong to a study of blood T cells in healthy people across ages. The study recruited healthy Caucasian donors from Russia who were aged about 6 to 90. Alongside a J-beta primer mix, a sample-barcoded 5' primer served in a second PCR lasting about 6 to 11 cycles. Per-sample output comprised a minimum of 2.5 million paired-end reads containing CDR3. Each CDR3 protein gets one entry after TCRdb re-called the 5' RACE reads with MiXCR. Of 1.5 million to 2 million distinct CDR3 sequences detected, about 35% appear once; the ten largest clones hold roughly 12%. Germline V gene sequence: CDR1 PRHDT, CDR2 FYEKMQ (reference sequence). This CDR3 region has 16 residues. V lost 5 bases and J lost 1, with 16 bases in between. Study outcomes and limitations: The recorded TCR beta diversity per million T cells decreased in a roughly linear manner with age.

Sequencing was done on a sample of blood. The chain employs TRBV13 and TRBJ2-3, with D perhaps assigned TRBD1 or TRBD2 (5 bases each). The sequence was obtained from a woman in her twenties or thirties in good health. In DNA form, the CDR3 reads TGTGCCAGCAGCGGAATAGGAAGGGGACGCACAGATACGCAGTATTTT. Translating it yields CASSGIGRGRTDTQYF.